The 18 T cell receptor beta chains below were found in one sample sequenced in a study of PD-1 blockade in classical Hodgkin lymphoma. Time point denoted: cycle 4 day 1 (C4D1), after 6 weeks of nivolumab. After autologous stem cell transplantation all patients relapsed, and prior brentuximab vedotin exposure differed between cohorts. Data came from immunoSEQ multiplex PCR; TCRdb stores just in-frame clones and leaves some out. The table lists about 24,000 clones, around 68% of them singletons. This sample comprised peripheral blood mononuclear cells (PBMCs), obtained before the fourth cycle of nivolumab. Receptors originate from a human donor with classical Hodgkin lymphoma.

This clone rates as medium-sized (0.01 to 0.1%). The chain has TRBV10-3 and TRBJ1-5; D is unresolved. Trimming removed 7 bases from V and 7 bases from J, with 14 bases in between. CDR3 length: 13 residues. Germline-derived CDR1 and CDR2 are ENHRY and SYGVKD. The CDR3 region has the DNA TGTGCCATCATGGTGGATCCGGGGCAGCCCCAGCATTTT. It translates to CAIMVDPGQPQHF.

The CDR3 sequence is CASSLNGELFF. The CDR3 DNA reads as TGTGCCAGCAGCTTGAACGGGGAGCTGTTTTTT. The V and J genes are TRBV7-2 and TRBJ2-2; unclear D gene. The CDR3 has 11 residues. The V gene's germline CDR1 is SGHTA and CDR2 FQGNSA. V shed 3 bases and J shed 7 bases, with 3 bases lying between them. Looking up the rest from reference TRBV7-2 and TRBJ2-2 gives the full variable domain: GAGVSQSPSNKVTEKGKDVELRCDPISGHTALYWYRQSLGQGLEFLIYFQGNSAPDKSGLPSDRFSAERTGGSVSTLTIQRTQQEDSAVYLCASSLNGELFFGEGSRLTVL.

Only a few counts were recorded for this clone. The V and J genes are TRBV2 and TRBJ2-5, with 9 positions matching TRBD2. Germline V gene sequence: CDR1 SNHLY, CDR2 FYNNEI. CDR3 length: 15 residues. The ends lost 6 bases at V and 4 bases at J; junction bases unmatched: 9. For the CDR3, the DNA is TGTGCCAGCAGGAGCGGCGGGGGGGCCGGAGAGACCCAGTACTTC. Translation: CASRSGGGAGETQYF.

The chain has TRBV4-1 and TRBJ1-2, with a possible D match to TRBD1 (6 bases). The germline V gene has CDR1 MGHRA and CDR2 YSYEKL. The CDR3 runs to 15 residues. Trimming took 0 bases from V and 1 from J, leaving 9 bases between them. CDR3 amino acids: CASSQDQGINYGYTF. The CDR3 DNA reads as TGCGCCAGCAGCCAAGATCAGGGGATTAACTATGGCTACACCTTC.

V is TRBV2 and J is TRBJ2-1; TRBD1 matches at 8 bases. CDR3 length: 13 residues. Trimming cost V 7 bases and J 6 bases; bases outside gene matches: 5. In germline, CDR1 is SNHLY, CDR2 FYNNEI. CDR3 amino acids: CASIRTGINEQFF. The CDR3 region has the DNA TGTGCCAGCATACGGACAGGGATCAATGAGCAGTTCTTC.

V usage is TRBV11-2 and J usage is TRBJ2-1; D unclear. Trimming took off 1 base at V and 6 bases at J, with 7 bases between the two ends. The CDR3 is 13 residues long. Germline V CDR1 and CDR2: SGHAT, FQNNGV. CDR3 nucleotides: TGTGCCAGCAGCTTAGGGGTGGGCAATGAGCAGTTCTTC. Translation: CASSLGVGNEQFF. The full variable domain, its missing parts supplied by reference TRBV11-2 and TRBJ2-1, is EAGVAQSPRYKIIEKRQSVAFWCNPISGHATLYWYQQILGQGPKLLIQFQNNGVVDDSQLPKDRFSAERLKGVDSTLKIQPAKLEDSAVYLCASSLGVGNEQFFGPGTRLTVL.

The chain's CDR3 is CASLHTFTEAFF. The CDR3, as DNA: TGTGCCAGTCTCCATACATTTACTGAAGCTTTCTTT. The chain uses TRBV6-6 and TRBJ1-1; D is undetermined. The CDR3 is 12 residues long. Germline loops: CDR1 MNHNY, CDR2 SVGAGI (reference sequence). The V and J ends lost 9 bases and 5 bases respectively, with 13 bases between them.

This clone was detected only a few times. This sample also contains other DNA sequences that code for the same CDR3. The chain has TRBV7-2 and TRBJ1-1; D possibly corresponds to TRBD1 (6 bases). Between the trimmed V and J ends, which lost 4 bases and 3 bases, there was a span of 9 bases. This CDR3 spans 13 amino acids. Germline V gene data show CDR1 as SGHTA and CDR2 as FQGNSA. The CDR3 spells CASSSRGDTEAFF. The DNA for the CDR3 is TGTGCCAGCAGCTCGAGGGGGGACACTGAAGCTTTCTTT.

The chain recombines TRBV4-2 with TRBJ1-5; perhaps TRBD1 as D (5 bases). The CDR3 spans 15 residues. The germline CDR1 and CDR2 sequences are LGHNA and YNFKEQ. V lost 4 bases and J lost 2, with 12 bases in between. DNA of the CDR3: TGTGCCAGCAGCCGCACAACAGGTGGCAATCAGCCCCAGCATTTT. Translating it yields CASSRTTGGNQPQHF.

The rearrangement links TRBV23-1 to TRBJ1-5, with D tentatively TRBD1 (5 bases). TRBV23-1 is assigned to the ORF class and has an uncertain function. CDR3 length: 16 amino acids. Trimming left V 3 bases short and J 2 bases short, with 14 bases between. CDR3 DNA sequence: TGCGCCAGCAGTCATTCCAGGGTAGGGGGCAATCAGCCCCAGCATTTT. Protein product: CASSHSRVGGNQPQHF.

This sequence joins TRBV6-1 and TRBJ1-1; 10 nucleotides align to TRBD1. The CDR3 loop spans 14 amino acids. V lost 7 bases, J lost 2 bases, and 4 bases stayed unmatched. Germline CDR1 and CDR2: MNHNS and SASEGT. The CDR3: CASIMTGGNTEAFF. The CDR3 DNA reads TGTGCCAGCATTATGACAGGGGGCAACACTGAAGCTTTCTTT.

The chain employs TRBV2 and TRBJ2-6; perhaps TRBD2 as D (5 bases). This CDR3 has 14 residues. The V end was cut by 4 bases, the J end by 2 bases, with 6 bases between. The germline V gene has CDR1 SNHLY and CDR2 FYNNEI. DNA for the CDR3: TGTGCCAGCAGTGGAGGGACTGGGGCCAACGTCCTGACTTTC. This encodes CASSGGTGANVLTF.

The chain joins TRBV2 to TRBJ2-3; possibly TRBD2 for D (5 bases). The CDR3 contains 15 residues. Germline V CDR1 and CDR2: SNHLY, FYNNEI. Trimming stripped 4 bases from V and 2 bases from J, with 13 bases between. In DNA, the CDR3 is TGTGCCAGCAGTGTCCTAGCAGACCTCACAGATACGCAGTATTTT. Amino acid sequence: CASSVLADLTDTQYF.

In this sample, this clone turned up once. The chain has TRBV10-1 and TRBJ2-3; D is unresolved. Germline CDR1 is WNHNN and CDR2 is SYGVQD (reference sequence). The ends were cut back, 0 bases at V and 1 base at J, with 8 bases in the middle. The CDR3 consists of 15 residues. The CDR3, as DNA: TGCGCCAGCAGTGAGTCGAGGTCGCGCACAGATACGCAGTATTTT. Its protein product is CASSESRSRTDTQYF.

This chain uses TRBV27 with TRBJ2-5, with D possibly being TRBD1 or TRBD2 (6 bases each). Germline V gives CDR1 MNHEY, CDR2 SMNVEV (reference sequence). The CDR3 consists of 15 residues. V lost 5 bases to trimming and J lost 5 bases, with 18 bases between them. This chain's CDR3 is CASSNTGAVVETQYF. The CDR3 nucleotides are TGTGCCAGCAGTAACACGGGGGCCGTGGTTGAGACCCAGTACTTC.

V is TRBV6-1 and J is TRBJ1-2; no reliable D call. Germline V gene sequence: CDR1 MNHNS, CDR2 SASEGT. The CDR3 is made up of 14 amino acids. Trimming removed 5 bases at V and 3 bases at J, with 13 bases between. CDR3 nucleotide sequence: TGTGCCAGCAGTTATAGACGGACCCACTATGGCTACACCTTC. Encoded protein: CASSYRRTHYGYTF.

The chain joins TRBV18 to TRBJ2-7; D remains unclear. V lost 2 bases to trimming and J lost 7 bases, with 15 bases between them. This CDR3 contains 14 residues. Germline CDR1 is KGHSH and CDR2 is LQKENI. CDR3: CASSPARQAMEQYF. The CDR3 DNA reads as TGTGCCAGCTCACCAGCCAGGCAAGCGATGGAGCAGTACTTC. The full variable domain, completed using reference TRBV18 and TRBJ2-7, is NAGVMQNPRHLVRRRGQEARLRCSPMKGHSHVYWYRQLPEEGLKFMVYLQKENIIDESGMPKERFSAEFPKEGPSILRIQQVVRGDSAAYFCASSPARQAMEQYFGPGTRLTVT.

The chain joins TRBV29-1 to TRBJ1-1; 12 bases align to TRBD1. The trim removed 6 bases at V and 0 bases at J, leaving 5 bases unmatched. Per germline, CDR1 SQVTM and CDR2 ANQGSEA. This CDR3 contains 15 residues. The CDR3 DNA sequence: TGCAGCGTGCTCCGGGACAGGGGGCTGAACACTGAAGCTTTCTTT. Translating gives CSVLRDRGLNTEAFF.